These T cell receptor beta chains were read from a single sample in a study of CD8+CD57+ T cells in acquired aplastic anemia. One entry per CDR3 protein, called by TCRdb with MiXCR from the reads. The table shows roughly 250,000 distinct CDR3 sequences, with approximately 79% occurring only once. The sequencing input was sorted CD4+, CD8+, or CD8+CD57+ T cells (not recorded which) from PBMCs. These receptors were collected from a human donor with aplastic anemia. Both conserved end residues are part of each CDR3. A D gene is named only where the DNA matches it firmly. Part of the rows lack a size; the others show once, few, many or a class for expanded clones.

D,length,size,V,J,DNA,CDR3
NA,12,NA,TRBV4-1,TRBJ2-5,TGCGCCGGCAGCAGGAACCAAGAGACCCAGTACTTC,CAGSRNQETQYF
NA,13,NA,TRBV24-1,TRBJ1-2,TGTGCCACCAGTGATTTTCGGGGCGCCGGCTACACCTTC,CATSDFRGAGYTF
NA,15,NA,TRBV2,TRBJ1-2,TGTGCCAGCGGGGACGGGGGCACAGGCACGCAGGATTTTACCTTC,CASGDGGTGTQDFTF
NA,12,NA,TRBV20-1,TRBJ1-2,TGCAGTGTTGTCGACACAGACTATGGCTACACCTTC,CSVVDTDYGYTF
NA,17,NA,TRBV20-1,TRBJ1-1,TGCAGTGCCAGCAGCCAAGATACCCTCCCGGCCAACACTGAAGCTTTCTTT,CSASSQDTLPANTEAFF
NA,15,NA,TRBV9,TRBJ2-1,TGTGCCAGCAGCGTAGCGGCGGGTAGGGGGTATTTGCAGTTCTTC,CASSVAAGRGYLQFF
TRBD1,18,NA,TRBV15,TRBJ2-3,TGTGCCACCAGCAGTGGCCGCCCCGACAGGGACCCCACAGATACGCAGTATTTT,CATSSGRPDRDPTDTQYF
NA,13,NA,TRBV7-8,TRBJ1-2,TGTGCCAGCAGCCAAGGCCCTGCGGGTAGCTCACCCTTC,CASSQGPAGSSPF
NA,16,NA,TRBV7-2,TRBJ1-6,TGTGCCAGCAGCTCCGGGGAGGGCGGCTATATTTCCCGCCTCCACTTT,CASSSGEGGYISRLHF
NA,14,NA,TRBV24-1,TRBJ2-1,TGTGCCACCGGGAGAGGTGGGAGTAGGGATGAGCAGTTCTTC,CATGRGGSRDEQFF
TRBD2,14,once,TRBV7-6,TRBJ2-3,TGTGCCAGCACCTTAGCGGGGGTCCCCGCTAGGGAGTATTTT,CASTLAGVPAREYF
TRBD1,14,many,TRBV20-1,TRBJ1-2,TGCAGTGCTAGGCACCCCAGGGGGGATAAGGGCTACACCTTC,CSARHPRGDKGYTF
NA,15,once,TRBV7-9,TRBJ1-1,TGTGCCAGCAGCTTTCAACTGACGGGGAAGACTGAAGCGTTCTTT,CASSFQLTGKTEAFF
TRBD2,15,NA,TRBV20-1,TRBJ2-1,TGCAGTGCCCGAGCCCGAGCGGGAGAGAACAATGAACAGTTCTTC,CSARARAGENNEQFF
NA,13,NA,TRBV7-8,TRBJ2-7,TGTGCCAGCGCCGGAACGGGCTTCCACGAGCAGTACTTC,CASAGTGFHEQYF
NA,15,NA,TRBV5-5,TRBJ2-1,TGTGCCAGCAGCCCGCCCCTCGGGACACTCAATGAGCAGTTCTTC,CASSPPLGTLNEQFF
NA,15,once,TRBV19,TRBJ2-1,TGTGCCAGTGCTATAGCGAGCGGAGCCCAGAATGAGCAGTTCTTC,CASAIASGAQNEQFF
NA,15,once,TRBV5-6,TRBJ2-5,TGTGCCAGCAGCTTGAGGTGGACTTGGGGAGAGACCCAGTACTTC,CASSLRWTWGETQYF
NA,15,NA,TRBV7-2,TRBJ1-2,TGTGCCAGCAGCTGGGGTGGAGGGTCAAACAATGAGTACACCTTC,CASSWGGGSNNEYTF
TRBD2,17,NA,TRBV10-3,TRBJ2-1,TGTGCCATCAGTGAGTCGACTAGCGGGGGTCTGGTAGGTGAGCAGTTCTTC,CAISESTSGGLVGEQFF
NA,13,NA,TRBV2,TRBJ1-1,TGTGCCAGCAGTGACGGGTTGAGCACTGAAGCTTTCTTT,CASSDGLSTEAFF
TRBD1,14,NA,TRBV19,TRBJ1-6,TGTGCCAGCAGCGACAGGGCTTATAATTCACCCCTCCACTTT,CASSDRAYNSPLHF
NA,12,NA,TRBV5-1,TRBJ2-1,TGCGCCAGCAGCGATTACAGCAATGAGCAGTTCTTC,CASSDYSNEQFF
NA,16,NA,TRBV9,TRBJ2-1,TGTGCCAGCGGAGAGGGCGCGTCCATCCATTCCTACGAGCAGTTCTTC,CASGEGASIHSYEQFF
TRBD1,18,NA,TRBV20-1,TRBJ2-7,TGCAGTGCCAGTAGTATGAATGCCCCCCCTGGACAGGGCGGCGAGCAGTACTTC,CSASSMNAPPGQGGEQYF
NA,14,few,TRBV9,TRBJ2-7,TGTGCCTTTCCTTCGGACCCAATGATCTACGAGCAGTACTTC,CAFPSDPMIYEQYF
NA,15,NA,TRBV7-8,TRBJ1-1,TGTGCCAGCAGCTTAGCGGGAGGGCCCGTCACGCAGTATTTCTTT,CASSLAGGPVTQYFF
NA,14,once,TRBV7-8,TRBJ2-3,TGTGCCAGCAGCTTTGCTCCAGACGGGGCTACGCAGTATTTT,CASSFAPDGATQYF
TRBD1,13,once,TRBV9,TRBJ2-4,TGTGCCAGCAGCGGGGGACAGGGGAACACTCAGTACTTC,CASSGGQGNTQYF
NA,14,NA,TRBV15,TRBJ2-1,TGTGCCACCAGCAGAGGAATCGAGCAAAGTAAGCAGTTCTTC,CATSRGIEQSKQFF
TRBD2,14,NA,TRBV20-1,TRBJ2-7,TGCAGTGCTAGAGATTCACTAGCGACTTACGAGCAGTACTTC,CSARDSLATYEQYF
NA,12,NA,TRBV2,TRBJ2-2,TGTGCCAGCAGCTTAGTACCCGGGGAGACGTATTTT,CASSLVPGETYF
NA,14,once,TRBV7-2,TRBJ2-1,TGTGCCAGCAGCTTAGTGGCCTGTCGCAATGCGCAGTTCTTC,CASSLVACRNAQFF
TRBD1,16,NA,TRBV7-8,TRBJ1-2,TGTGCCAGCAGCTCACGGAACAGGGGCTACTACTATGGGTACACCTTC,CASSSRNRGYYYGYTF
NA,13,once,TRBV7-9,TRBJ2-1,TGTGCCAGAAGGTTGGCCCCGGGGACTGAGCAGTTCTTC,CARRLAPGTEQFF
NA,15,many,TRBV5-6,TRBJ1-1,TGTGCCAGCAGCTTGGACGGGGCAGGGAACACTGAAGCTTTCTTT,CASSLDGAGNTEAFF
TRBD1,13,NA,TRBV20-1,TRBJ2-7,TGCAGTGCTATGGGTGGTCGGGACAGAAAGCAGTACTTC,CSAMGGRDRKQYF
NA,17,NA,TRBV7-9,TRBJ1-1,TGTGCCAGCAGCCTAGAAGGGCGGGCCCGGGTCAAGGATGAAGCTTTCTTT,CASSLEGRARVKDEAFF
NA,13,NA,TRBV7-9,TRBJ2-3,TGTGCTAGCAGCTTAACAGCGATGGATACGCAGTATTTT,CASSLTAMDTQYF
NA,14,NA,TRBV15,TRBJ2-5,TGTGCCAACAAGATAGGCGCGTACCAAGAGACCCAGTACTTC,CANKIGAYQETQYF
TRBD1,15,NA,TRBV7-6,TRBJ2-7,TGTGCCAGCAGCTTCAGGGGGCATGAGGTGCTCGAGGAGTACTTC,CASSFRGHEVLEEYF
NA,15,few,TRBV7-9,TRBJ1-2,TGTGCCAGCAGCTTGACAAGAAGCGCCGACTATGGCTACACCTTC,CASSLTRSADYGYTF